A selection of T cell receptor beta chains follows, all from one sample in a study of T-cell memory formation after mild COVID-19. TCRdb re-called the 5' RACE reads through MiXCR, storing one row per CDR3 protein. The profile shows roughly 450,000 distinct CDR3 sequences, 18% of them singletons. Sequencing was done on a sample of PBMCs or a T cell subset sorted from them (not recorded which). These receptors all stem from an adult woman who had mild COVID-19 (a few samples of this study predate the infection). Cell type and time point are not known. CDR3s include the opening cysteine and the closing phenylalanine or tryptophan. The order of the fields is D gene, J gene, clone size, V gene, CDR3 DNA, CDR3 protein. A D gene is named only where the DNA matches it firmly. Clone size, where shown, is once, few, many, or a class for clones that have expanded.

>TRBD2|TRBJ2-2|.|TRBV24-1
TGTGCCACCAGTGATTTGCGGCTAGCGGGGACCACGAACACCGGGGAGCTGTTTTTT
CATSDLRLAGTTNTGELFF
>.|TRBJ1-5|.|TRBV12-3/TRBV12-4
TGTGCCAGCAGTCGAAACGCGGAGGCTCAGCCCCAGCATTTT
CASSRNAEAQPQHF
>TRBD1|TRBJ2-5|.|TRBV24-1
TGTGCCACCAGTGATCCCGGGACAGCTTCTTTAGAGACCCAGTACTTC
CATSDPGTASLETQYF
>.|TRBJ1-2|.|TRBV7-9
TGTGCCAGCAGCTTAACACCGGGGAGTTCTAACTATGGCTACACCTTC
CASSLTPGSSNYGYTF
>.|TRBJ2-7|.|TRBV20-1
TGCAGTGCCGATGAGGACGACAGCTCAAGCTCCTACGAGCAGTACTTC
CSADEDDSSSSYEQYF
>.|TRBJ1-2|few|TRBV12-3/TRBV12-4
TGTGCCAGCAGTTTTCCGGGGAAATTTGGCTACACCTTC
CASSFPGKFGYTF
>.|TRBJ1-1|many|TRBV12-3/TRBV12-4
TGTGCCAGCAGAGCCTCGGTGAACACTGAAGCTTTCTTT
CASRASVNTEAFF
>.|TRBJ2-7|.|TRBV9
TGTGCCAGCAGCGTACAAGGGGGAGGGCCCCCCTACGAGCAGTACTTC
CASSVQGGGPPYEQYF
>.|TRBJ1-1|.|TRBV10-3
TGTGCCATCAGTGAAGAGTTCCCATTGAACACTGAAGCTTTCTTT
CAISEEFPLNTEAFF
>.|TRBJ1-2|few|TRBV10-3
TGTGCCACCCAGGGAGATGGATATGGCTACACCTTC
CATQGDGYGYTF
>TRBD1|TRBJ2-3|.|TRBV27
TGTGCCAGCAGTATCGGGACAGGGGGGATAGATACGCAGTATTTT
CASSIGTGGIDTQYF
>.|TRBJ1-3|few|TRBV5-1
TGCGCCAGCAGCTTGGCTACGGCCAGCTCTGGAAACACCATATATTTT
CASSLATASSGNTIYF
>TRBD2|TRBJ2-1|few|TRBV19
TGTGCCAGTAGTATCGCGGGAGGGACCTACAATGAGCAGTTCTTC
CASSIAGGTYNEQFF
>TRBD1|TRBJ1-6|.|TRBV6-5
TGTGCCAGCAGGGGGGCAGGGGGCGTAAAAAATTCACCCCTCCACTTT
CASRGAGGVKNSPLHF
>TRBD2|TRBJ2-3|.|TRBV6-1
TGTGCCAGCAGTGAAAGGGCGGGGGGGCCATTTGAAGATACGCAGTATTTT
CASSERAGGPFEDTQYF
>TRBD2|TRBJ2-5|few|TRBV15
TGTGCCACCAGCAGGGGACTTCTAGCGGATGGGCAAGAGACCCAGTACTTC
CATSRGLLADGQETQYF
>.|TRBJ1-2|few|TRBV29-1
TGCAGCGTTGAAGTTATGAGTGGCTACACCTTC
CSVEVMSGYTF
>.|TRBJ1-5|.|TRBV12-3/TRBV12-4
TGTGCCAGCAGTTTCACAGAGCCCCCCCAGCATTTT
CASSFTEPPQHF